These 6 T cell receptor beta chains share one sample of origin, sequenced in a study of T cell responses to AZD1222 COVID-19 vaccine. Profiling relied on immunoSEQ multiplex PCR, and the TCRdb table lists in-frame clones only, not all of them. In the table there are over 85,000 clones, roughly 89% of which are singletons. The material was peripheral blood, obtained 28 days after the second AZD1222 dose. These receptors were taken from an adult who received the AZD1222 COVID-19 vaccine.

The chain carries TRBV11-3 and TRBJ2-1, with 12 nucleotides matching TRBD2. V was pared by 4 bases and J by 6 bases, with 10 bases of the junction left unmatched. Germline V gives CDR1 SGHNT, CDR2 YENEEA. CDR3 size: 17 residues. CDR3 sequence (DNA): TGTGCCAGCAGCTCCTCTTGGACTAGCGGGGCCCCCAATGAGCAGTTCTTC. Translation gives CASSSSWTSGAPNEQFF.

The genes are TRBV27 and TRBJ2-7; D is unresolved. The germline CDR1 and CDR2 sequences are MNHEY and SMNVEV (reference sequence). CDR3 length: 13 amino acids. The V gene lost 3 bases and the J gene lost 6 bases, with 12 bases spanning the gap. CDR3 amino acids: CASSFSRVVEQYF. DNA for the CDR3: TGTGCCAGCAGTTTTTCTCGGGTGGTCGAGCAGTACTTC.

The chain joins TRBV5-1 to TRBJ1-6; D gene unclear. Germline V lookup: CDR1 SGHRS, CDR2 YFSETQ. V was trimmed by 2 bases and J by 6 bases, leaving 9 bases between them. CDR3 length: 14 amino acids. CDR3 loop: CASSFPGSNSPLHF. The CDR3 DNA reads TGCGCCAGCAGCTTTCCGGGATCTAATTCACCCCTCCACTTT. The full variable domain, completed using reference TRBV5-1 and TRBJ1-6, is KAGVTQTPRYLIKTRGQQVTLSCSPISGHRSVSWYQQTPGQGLQFLFEYFSETQRNKGNFPGRFSGRQFSNSRSEMNVSTLELGDSALYLCASSFPGSNSPLHFGNGTRLTVT.

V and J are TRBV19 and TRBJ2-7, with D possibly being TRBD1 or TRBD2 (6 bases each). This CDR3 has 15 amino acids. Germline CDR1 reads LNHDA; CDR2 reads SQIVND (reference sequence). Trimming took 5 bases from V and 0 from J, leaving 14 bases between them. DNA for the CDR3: TGTGCCAGTAGTCACCGAGGGGGGAGCTCCTACGAGCAGTACTTC. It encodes CASSHRGGSSYEQYF. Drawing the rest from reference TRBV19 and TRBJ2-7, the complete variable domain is DGGITQSPKYLFRKEGQNVTLSCEQNLNHDAMYWYRQDPGQGLRLIYYSQIVNDFQKGDIAEGYSVSREKKESFPLTVTSAQKNPTAFYLCASSHRGGSSYEQYFGPGTRLTVT.

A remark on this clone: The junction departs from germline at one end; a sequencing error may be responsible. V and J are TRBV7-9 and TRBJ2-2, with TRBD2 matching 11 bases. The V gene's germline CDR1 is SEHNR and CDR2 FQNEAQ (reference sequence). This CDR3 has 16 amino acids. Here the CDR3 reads CASSSPTSGAPGGLFF. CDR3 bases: TGTGCCAGCAGCTCGCCGACTAGCGGGGCCCCCGGGGGGCTGTTTTTT.

CDR3 protein: CASSFQGGANTEAFF. Here the CDR3 DNA reads TGCGCCAGCAGCTTCCAAGGGGGTGCGAACACTGAAGCTTTCTTT. This chain uses TRBV5-1 with TRBJ1-1, with D possibly matching TRBD1 (6 bases). The germline V gene encodes CDR1 SGHRS and CDR2 YFSETQ. Trimming took off 2 bases at V and 1 base at J, with 12 bases between the two ends. This CDR3 has 15 residues.